The entry below gives a single TCR beta chain sequence along with its context. Antigen: not known. The sample comes from a study of cytomegalovirus exposure and HLA in healthy donors. Separate from the roughly 670-subject first cohort, the roughly 120-subject validation cohort was the one that the donors belonged to. The table came from immunoSEQ multiplex PCR; TCRdb's copy has only in-frame clones and leaves some out. The repertoire holds tens of thousands of clones, around 96% seen once, with around 1.6% in the top ten. Notes on the study in general: TCR beta chains numbering about 160 were designated cytomegalovirus-associated. Rarity marked most TCR sequences, yet some public TCRs occurred in many donors. Published work reported that the classifier diagnosed cytomegalovirus status with high specificity and sensitivity.

Germline CDR1 KGHSH, CDR2 LQKENI. The V gene lost 3 bases and the J gene lost 1 base, with 14 bases spanning the gap. The CDR3 contains 16 residues. The TCR sequence derives from a man younger than 35 in good health and CMV-seropositive. The chain uses TRBV18 and TRBJ2-3; no clear D. Sequencing was done on a sample of PBMCs. The CDR3 coding sequence is TGTGCCAGCTCACCTTCCCTGGAGAAAGGCACAGATACGCAGTATTTT. Amino acid sequence: CASSPSLEKGTDTQYF.